There are many counts of the clone carrying this T cell receptor (beta chain). Time point in this sample: after trial treatment. Treatment denoted: LDRT plus nivolumab, ipilimumab, low-dose cyclophosphamide and aspirin (RACIN trial). The CDR3 has 16 residues. The V gene's germline CDR1 is SEHNR and CDR2 FQNEAQ (reference sequence). Both TCRalpha and TCRbeta chains were reverse transcribed with V-gene-specific primers. The PCR that amplified TCRs ran for about 20 cycles, relying on a constant-region primer and a V-primer adapter. TCRdb called the reads again in MiXCR, with one record for every CDR3 protein. The sample holds 100,000 or so distinct CDR3 sequences; about a fifth are singletons and the top ten take approximately 4%. The entry originates in a study of low-dose radiotherapy and immunotherapy resistance in tumors.

Material: PBMCs, obtained after low-dose radiotherapy plus immunotherapy. The chain has TRBV7-9 and TRBJ2-5; unclear D gene. The clonotype originates from a male donor with prostate cancer. The CDR3 here is CTNALAWCEPQETQYF. CDR3 sequence (DNA): TGTACCAACGCCCTGGCCTGGTGTGAGCCCCAAGAGACCCAGTACTTC.